This T cell receptor beta chain emerged from a study of early T cells in non-severe SARS-CoV-2 infection (dated by TCRdb to the early 2020s). Regarding the research as a whole: Bulk RNA from unsorted whole blood was used for TCR sequencing, so alpha and beta chains could not be paired.

The library was obtained by 5' RACE. These reads were obtained on a NextSeq 500. In the TCR library protocol, unique molecular identifiers were attached to individual cDNA molecules to correct for PCR bias and sequencing error. Both TCR alpha and beta chains were sequenced, and tight co-correlation was observed between alpha and beta sequence abundances in each sample. For the original study's pipeline: V gene, J gene and CDR3 annotation of TCR sequences was performed with Decombinator V4. TCRs were defined as expanded if a significant change between any two time points was detected under a Poisson model with p below 0.0001. TCR abundances were normalised to the total number of TCRs sequenced per sample and expressed as counts per million. MAIT TCRs were defined by TRAV1-2 paired with TRAJ12, TRAJ20 or TRAJ33, and iNKT TCRs by TRAV10 paired with TRAJ18. VDJdb, accessed 1 November 2021, was searched for CMV, EBV and SARS-CoV-2 annotated TCRs, excluding TCRs annotated for multiple antigens. TCRdb cleaned the public reads at Q25 with fastp, built clones with MiXCR and kept in-frame beta chains. Identical CDR3 protein sequences are pooled into one entry, listed with their most common genes and DNA. TCRdb's processing, not the study's, gives the V and J calls here. This sample is represented by tens of thousands of distinct CDR3 sequences; less than 15% of them were singletons. Of the sample, approximately 4.7% is held by the ten largest clones.

Paper-wide results and their limitations: VDJdb matching was skewed toward anti-spike CD8 responses and likely underestimated virus-specific expansions by missing private and CD4 specificities.

This clonotype has at least ten counts. Its specific antigen is unknown. Base qualities were left out, and no much larger clone turns up one base away. CDR1 SGDLS and CDR2 YYNGEE are derived from the germline V gene. Trimming at the junction amounts to 1 base on V and 7 bases on J, and the germline ends lie 8 bases apart. Reading from cysteine to phenylalanine, the CDR3 counts 13 amino acids. The kept DNA is CDR3 alone, 39 bases in frame from the first base. This was a case-control study nested in a cohort of healthcare workers in London, UK, who had nasopharyngeal swab PCR tests and blood samples taken every week. Healthcare workers were recruited between 23 and 31 March 2020, during the week of the UK lockdown, and were followed weekly for up to roughly 16 weeks.

Recombination joined TRBV9 with TRBJ2-2; no D gene is confidently identified. The source material was whole blood. This TCR came from an adult who was a healthcare worker with PCR-confirmed SARS-CoV-2 infection or an uninfected control (not recorded which). The nucleotide sequence reads as follows: TGTGCCAGCAGCGTACGTGTGGGCGGGGAGCTGTTTTTT. This translates into CASSVRVGGELFF.